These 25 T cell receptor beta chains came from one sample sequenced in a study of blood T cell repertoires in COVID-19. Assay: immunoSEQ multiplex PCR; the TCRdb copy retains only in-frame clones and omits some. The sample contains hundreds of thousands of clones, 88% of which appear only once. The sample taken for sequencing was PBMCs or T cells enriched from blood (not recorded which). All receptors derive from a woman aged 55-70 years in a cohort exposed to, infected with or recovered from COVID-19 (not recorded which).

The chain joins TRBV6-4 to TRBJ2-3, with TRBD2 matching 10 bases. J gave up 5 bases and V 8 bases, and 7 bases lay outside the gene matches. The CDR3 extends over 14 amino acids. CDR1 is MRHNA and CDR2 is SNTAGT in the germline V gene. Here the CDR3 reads CASPSGRAEDTQYF. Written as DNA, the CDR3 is TGTGCCAGCCCGAGCGGGAGGGCCGAAGATACGCAGTATTTT.

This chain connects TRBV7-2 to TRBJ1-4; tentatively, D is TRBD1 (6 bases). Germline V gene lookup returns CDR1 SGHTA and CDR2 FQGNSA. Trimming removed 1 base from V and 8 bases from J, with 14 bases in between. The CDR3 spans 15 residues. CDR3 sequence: CASSLEGGGQEKLFF. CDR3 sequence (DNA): TGTGCCAGCAGCTTAGAAGGGGGGGGCCAGGAAAAACTGTTTTTT.

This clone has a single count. CDR3 loop: CATSREVGTGGTEAFF. The DNA of the CDR3 is TGTGCCACCAGCAGAGAAGTAGGGACAGGGGGAACTGAAGCTTTCTTT. The V gene is TRBV15, the J gene TRBJ1-1; 11 bases agree with TRBD1. The J segment lost 5 bases and the V segment lost 0 bases, leaving 5 bases of the junction unmatched. Germline lookup yields CDR1 LNHNV and CDR2 YYDKDF (reference sequence). The CDR3 contains 16 residues.

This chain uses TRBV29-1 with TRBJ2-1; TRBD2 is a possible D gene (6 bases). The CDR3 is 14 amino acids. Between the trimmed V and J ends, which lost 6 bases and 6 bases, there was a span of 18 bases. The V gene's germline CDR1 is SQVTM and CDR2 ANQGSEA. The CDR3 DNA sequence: TGCAGCGTCAAGAGGTGGCAGGGAGGCAATGAGCAGTTCTTC. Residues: CSVKRWQGGNEQFF.

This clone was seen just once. The CDR3 DNA reads as TGTGCCAGTATCCCAGACAGGGGAATAAGCAATCAGCCCCAGCATTTT. This gives the protein CASIPDRGISNQPQHF. The rearrangement joins TRBV19 to TRBJ1-5, with 8 bases that match TRBD1. After removal of 7 bases from V and 1 base from J, the junction contained 9 bases not matched to a gene. The germline gives CDR1 LNHDA, CDR2 SQIVND (reference sequence). CDR3 length equals 16 residues.

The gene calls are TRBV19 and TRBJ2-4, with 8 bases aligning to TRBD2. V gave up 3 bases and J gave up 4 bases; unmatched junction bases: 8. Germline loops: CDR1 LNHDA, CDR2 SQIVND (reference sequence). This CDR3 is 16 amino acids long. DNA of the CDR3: TGTGCCAGTAGTATTCTGTCGGGAGGGCCAAAAAACATTCAGTACTTC. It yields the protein CASSILSGGPKNIQYF. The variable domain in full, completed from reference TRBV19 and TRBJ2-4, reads DGGITQSPKYLFRKEGQNVTLSCEQNLNHDAMYWYRQDPGQGLRLIYYSQIVNDFQKGDIAEGYSVSREKKESFPLTVTSAQKNPTAFYLCASSILSGGPKNIQYFGAGTRLSVL.

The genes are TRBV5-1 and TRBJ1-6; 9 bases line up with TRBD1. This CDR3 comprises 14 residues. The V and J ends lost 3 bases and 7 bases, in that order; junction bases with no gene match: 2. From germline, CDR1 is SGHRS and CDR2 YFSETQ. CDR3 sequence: CASSSGTGNSPLHF. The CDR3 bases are TGCGCCAGCAGCTCCGGGACAGGGAATTCACCCCTCCACTTT.

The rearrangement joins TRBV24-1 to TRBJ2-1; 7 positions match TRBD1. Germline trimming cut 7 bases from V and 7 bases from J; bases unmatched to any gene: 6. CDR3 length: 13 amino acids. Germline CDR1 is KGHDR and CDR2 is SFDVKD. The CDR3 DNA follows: TGTGCCACCAGGCCGGGGACAGATAATGAGCAGTTCTTC. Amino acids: CATRPGTDNEQFF.

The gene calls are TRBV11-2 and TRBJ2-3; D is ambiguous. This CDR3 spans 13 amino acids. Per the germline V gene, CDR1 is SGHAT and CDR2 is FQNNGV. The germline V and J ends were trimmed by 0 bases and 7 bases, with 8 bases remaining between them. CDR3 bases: TGTGCCAGCAGCTTAGATCGGTCGAATACGCAGTATTTT. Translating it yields CASSLDRSNTQYF.

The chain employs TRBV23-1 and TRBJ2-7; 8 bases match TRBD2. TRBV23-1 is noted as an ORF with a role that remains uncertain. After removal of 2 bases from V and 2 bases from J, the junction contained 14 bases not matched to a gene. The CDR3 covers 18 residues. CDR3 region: CASSQVVDLCGRTYEQYF. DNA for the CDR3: TGCGCCAGCAGTCAAGTGGTGGACCTTTGCGGGAGGACCTACGAGCAGTACTTC.

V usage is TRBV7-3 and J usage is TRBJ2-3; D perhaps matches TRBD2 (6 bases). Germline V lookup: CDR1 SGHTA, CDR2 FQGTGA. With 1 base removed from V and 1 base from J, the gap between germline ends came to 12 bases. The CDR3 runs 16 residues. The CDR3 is CASSLSSGVGTDTQYF. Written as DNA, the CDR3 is TGTGCCAGCAGCTTAAGCTCGGGAGTAGGCACAGATACGCAGTATTTT.

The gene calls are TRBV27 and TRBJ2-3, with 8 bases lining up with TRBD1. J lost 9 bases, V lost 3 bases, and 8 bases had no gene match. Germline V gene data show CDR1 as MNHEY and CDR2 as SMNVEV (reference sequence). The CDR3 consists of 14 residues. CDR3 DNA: TGTGCCAGCAGTTTTCAGGGGGCTAAGGAGACGCAGTATTTT. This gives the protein CASSFQGAKETQYF.

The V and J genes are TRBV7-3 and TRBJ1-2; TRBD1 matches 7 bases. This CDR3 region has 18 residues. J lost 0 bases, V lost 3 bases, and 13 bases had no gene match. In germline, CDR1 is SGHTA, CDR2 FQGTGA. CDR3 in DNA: TGTGCCAGCAGCTTTATCCTTCAGGGGGATTTGGCTAACTATGGCTACACCTTC. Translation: CASSFILQGDLANYGYTF. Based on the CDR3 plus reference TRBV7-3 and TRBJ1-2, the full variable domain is GAGVSQTPSNKVTEKGKYVELRCDPISGHTALYWYRQSLGQGPEFLIYFQGTGAADDSGLPNDRFFAVRPEGSVSTLKIQRTERGDSAVYLCASSFILQGDLANYGYTFGSGTRLTVV.

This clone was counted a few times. The CDR3 nucleotides read TGCGCCAGCAGCGGAACCGGGTCCCGCCAAAATTCACCCCTCCACTTT. Translated: CASSGTGSRQNSPLHF. V gene TRBV5-1 combines with J gene TRBJ1-6, with D unresolved. V was cut by 4 bases and J by 7 bases, with 18 bases left in between. Germline V CDR1 and CDR2: SGHRS, YFSETQ. The CDR3 is made up of 16 amino acids.

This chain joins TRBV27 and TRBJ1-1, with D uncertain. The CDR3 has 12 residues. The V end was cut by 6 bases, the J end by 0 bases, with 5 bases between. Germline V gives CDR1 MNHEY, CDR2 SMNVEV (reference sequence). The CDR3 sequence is CASRALNTEAFF. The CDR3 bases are TGTGCCAGCAGGGCCCTGAACACTGAAGCTTTCTTT.

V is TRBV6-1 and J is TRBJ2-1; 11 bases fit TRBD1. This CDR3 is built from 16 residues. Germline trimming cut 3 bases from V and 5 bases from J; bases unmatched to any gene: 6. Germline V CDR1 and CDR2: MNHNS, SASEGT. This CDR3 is CASSDGDRGWDNEQFF. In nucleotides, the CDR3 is TGTGCCAGCAGTGATGGGGACAGGGGGTGGGACAATGAGCAGTTCTTC.

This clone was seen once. CDR3 amino acids: CSVEAVGNTIYF. The CDR3 region has the DNA TGCAGCGTTGAGGCGGTTGGAAACACCATATATTTT. The V and J genes are TRBV29-1 and TRBJ1-3, with D unresolved. Trimming removed 3 bases at V and 3 bases at J, with 6 bases between. The CDR3 runs to 12 residues. The germline V gene has CDR1 SQVTM and CDR2 ANQGSEA.

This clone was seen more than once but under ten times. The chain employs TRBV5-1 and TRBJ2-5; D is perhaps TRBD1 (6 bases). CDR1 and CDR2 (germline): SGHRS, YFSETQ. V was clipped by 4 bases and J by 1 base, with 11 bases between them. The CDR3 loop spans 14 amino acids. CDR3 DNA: TGCGCCAGCAGCCCCCGGGACACCCAAGAGACCCAGTACTTC. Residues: CASSPRDTQETQYF.

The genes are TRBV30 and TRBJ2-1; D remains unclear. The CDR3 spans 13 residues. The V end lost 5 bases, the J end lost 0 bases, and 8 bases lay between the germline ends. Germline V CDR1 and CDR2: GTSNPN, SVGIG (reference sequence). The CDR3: CAWVPGSYNEQFF. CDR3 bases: TGTGCCTGGGTCCCAGGCTCCTACAATGAGCAGTTCTTC.

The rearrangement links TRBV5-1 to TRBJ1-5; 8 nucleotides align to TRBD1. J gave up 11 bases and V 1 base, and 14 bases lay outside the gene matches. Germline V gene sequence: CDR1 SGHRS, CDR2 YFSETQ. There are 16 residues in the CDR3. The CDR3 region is CASSLNGGQALGTQHF. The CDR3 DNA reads TGCGCCAGCAGCTTGAACGGGGGACAGGCCCTAGGGACCCAGCATTTT.

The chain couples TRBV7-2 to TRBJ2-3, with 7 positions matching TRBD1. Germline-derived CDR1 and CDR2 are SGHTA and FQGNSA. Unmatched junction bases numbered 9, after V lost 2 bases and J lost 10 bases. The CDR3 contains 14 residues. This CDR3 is CASSLTGEQSSQYF. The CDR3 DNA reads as TGTGCCAGCAGCTTAACAGGGGAGCAGTCGTCGCAGTATTTT.

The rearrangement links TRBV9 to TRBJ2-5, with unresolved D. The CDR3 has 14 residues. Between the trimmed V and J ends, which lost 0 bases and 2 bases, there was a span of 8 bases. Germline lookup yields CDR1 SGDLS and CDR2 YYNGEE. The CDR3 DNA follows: TGTGCCAGCAGCGTAGGAGCCTTTCAAGAGACCCAGTACTTC. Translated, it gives CASSVGAFQETQYF.

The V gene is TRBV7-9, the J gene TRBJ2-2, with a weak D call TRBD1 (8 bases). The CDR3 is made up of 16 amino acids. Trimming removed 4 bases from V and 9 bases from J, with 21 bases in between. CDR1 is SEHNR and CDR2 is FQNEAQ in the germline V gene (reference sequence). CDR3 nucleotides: TGTGCCAGCAGCTCCGACGCACAGGGGGGGTACCGGGAGCTGTTTTTT. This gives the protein CASSSDAQGGYRELFF.

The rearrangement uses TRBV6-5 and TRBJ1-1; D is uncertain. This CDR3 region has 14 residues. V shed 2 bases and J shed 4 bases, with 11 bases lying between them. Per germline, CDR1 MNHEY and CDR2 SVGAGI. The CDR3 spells CASSYRGVSTEAFF. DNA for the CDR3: TGTGCCAGCAGTTACCGGGGTGTTAGCACTGAAGCTTTCTTT.

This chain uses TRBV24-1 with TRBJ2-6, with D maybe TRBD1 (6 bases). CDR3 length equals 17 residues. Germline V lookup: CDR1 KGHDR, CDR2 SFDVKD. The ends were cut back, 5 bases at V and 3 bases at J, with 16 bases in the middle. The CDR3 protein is CATSAASGDGGANVLTF. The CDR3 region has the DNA TGTGCCACCAGTGCAGCGTCAGGGGATGGTGGGGCCAACGTCCTGACTTTC.